This T cell receptor (beta chain) is drawn from a study of vaccination effects on CD4 cells after COVID-19. Scientists isolated CD4+ T cells after an approximately 10-day culture period ended. Nobody among the vaccine recipients had prior SARS-CoV-2 infection (nucleocapsid antibodies were negative). CDR1 is ENHRY, CDR2 SYGVKD, per germline. This CDR3 comprises 14 residues. Trimming removed 0 bases from V and 1 base from J, with 6 bases in between. The repertoire was sequenced with immunoSEQ multiplex PCR; TCRdb's copy has only in-frame clones and lacks some. The table lists about 48,000 clones, 67% of them singletons. To note about this clone: Antigen unknown.

V usage is TRBV10-3 and J usage is TRBJ1-1; unclear D gene. The TCR was taken from a human donor who received a COVID-19 vaccine. This specimen was CD4+ T cells from PBMCs cultured without peptide, taken before COVID-19 vaccination. CDR3 sequence (DNA): TGTGCCATCAGTGAGTCGCGGGGGAACACTGAAGCTTTCTTT. Protein product: CAISESRGNTEAFF.